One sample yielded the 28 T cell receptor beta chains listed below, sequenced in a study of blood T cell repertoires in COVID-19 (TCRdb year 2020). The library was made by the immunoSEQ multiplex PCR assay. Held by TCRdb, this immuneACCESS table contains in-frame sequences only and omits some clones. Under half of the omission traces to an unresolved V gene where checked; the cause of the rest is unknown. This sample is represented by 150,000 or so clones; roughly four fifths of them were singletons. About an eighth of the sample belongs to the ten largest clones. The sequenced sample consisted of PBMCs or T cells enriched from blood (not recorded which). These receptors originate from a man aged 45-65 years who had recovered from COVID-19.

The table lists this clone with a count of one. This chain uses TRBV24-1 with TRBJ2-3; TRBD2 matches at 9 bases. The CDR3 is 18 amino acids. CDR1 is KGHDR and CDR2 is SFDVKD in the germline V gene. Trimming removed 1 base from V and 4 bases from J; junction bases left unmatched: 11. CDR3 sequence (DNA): TGTGCCACCAGTGATTTTGCAGAGACTAGCGGAACACCAGATACGCAGTATTTT. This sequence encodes CATSDFAETSGTPDTQYF.

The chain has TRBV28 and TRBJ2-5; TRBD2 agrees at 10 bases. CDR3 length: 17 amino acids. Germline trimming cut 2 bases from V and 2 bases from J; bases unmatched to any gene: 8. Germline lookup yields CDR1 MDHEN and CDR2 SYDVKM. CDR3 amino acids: CASSLRVWGLAQETQYF. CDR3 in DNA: TGTGCCAGCAGTTTAAGAGTCTGGGGACTAGCGCAAGAGACCCAGTACTTC. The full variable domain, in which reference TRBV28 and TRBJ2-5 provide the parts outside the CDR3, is DVKVTQSSRYLVKRTGEKVFLECVQDMDHENMFWYRQDPGLGLRLIYFSYDVKMKEKGDIPEGYSVSREKKERFSLILESASTNQTSMYLCASSLRVWGLAQETQYFGPGTRLLVL.

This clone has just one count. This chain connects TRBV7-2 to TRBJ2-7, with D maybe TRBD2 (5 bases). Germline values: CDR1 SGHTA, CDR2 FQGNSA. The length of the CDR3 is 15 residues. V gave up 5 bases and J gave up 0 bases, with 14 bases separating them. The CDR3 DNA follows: TGTGCCAGCAGCGTAGGCGGGCTGCCCTCCTACGAGCAGTACTTC. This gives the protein CASSVGGLPSYEQYF.

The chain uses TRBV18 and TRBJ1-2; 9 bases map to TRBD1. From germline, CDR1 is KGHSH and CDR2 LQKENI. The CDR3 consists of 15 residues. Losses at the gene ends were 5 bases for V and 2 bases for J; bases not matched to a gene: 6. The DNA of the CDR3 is TGTGCCAGCTCAGCCGGGACAGGGATGAACTATGGCTACACCTTC. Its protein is CASSAGTGMNYGYTF.

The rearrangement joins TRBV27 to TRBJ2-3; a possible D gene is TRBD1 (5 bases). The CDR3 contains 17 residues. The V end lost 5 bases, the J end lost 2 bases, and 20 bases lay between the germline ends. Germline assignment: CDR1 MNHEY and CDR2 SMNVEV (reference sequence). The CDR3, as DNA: TGTGCCAGCAGTCCCTCTTTATTAGGGGCTGACACAGATACGCAGTATTTT. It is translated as CASSPSLLGADTDTQYF.

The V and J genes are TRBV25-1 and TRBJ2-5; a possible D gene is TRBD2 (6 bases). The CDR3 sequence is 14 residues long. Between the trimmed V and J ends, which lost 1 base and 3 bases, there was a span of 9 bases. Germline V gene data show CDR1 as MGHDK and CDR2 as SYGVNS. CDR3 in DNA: TGTGCCAGCAGTGAATTTGGGGGGAAAGAGACCCAGTACTTC. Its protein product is CASSEFGGKETQYF.

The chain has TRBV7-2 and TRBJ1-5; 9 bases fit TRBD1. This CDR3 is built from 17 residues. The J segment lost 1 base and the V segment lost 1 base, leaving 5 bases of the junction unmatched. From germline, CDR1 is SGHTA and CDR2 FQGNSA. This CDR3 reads CASSLGDRAVSNQPQHF. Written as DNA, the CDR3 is TGTGCCAGCAGCTTAGGGGACAGGGCCGTCAGCAATCAGCCCCAGCATTTT.

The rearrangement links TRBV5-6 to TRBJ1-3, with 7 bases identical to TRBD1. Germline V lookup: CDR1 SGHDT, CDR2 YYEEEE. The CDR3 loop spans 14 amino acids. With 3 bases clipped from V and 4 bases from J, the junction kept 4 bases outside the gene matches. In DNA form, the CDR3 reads TGTGCCAGCAGCTCCACGGGACAGGGAAACACCATATATTTT. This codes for CASSSTGQGNTIYF.

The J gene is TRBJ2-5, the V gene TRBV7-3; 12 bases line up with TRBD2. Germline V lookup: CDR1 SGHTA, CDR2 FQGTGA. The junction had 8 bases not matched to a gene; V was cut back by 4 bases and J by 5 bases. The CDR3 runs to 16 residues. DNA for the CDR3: TGTGCCAGCAGCTCCCTAGCGGGGGGGCGGTTGGAGACCCAGTACTTC. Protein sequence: CASSSLAGGRLETQYF.

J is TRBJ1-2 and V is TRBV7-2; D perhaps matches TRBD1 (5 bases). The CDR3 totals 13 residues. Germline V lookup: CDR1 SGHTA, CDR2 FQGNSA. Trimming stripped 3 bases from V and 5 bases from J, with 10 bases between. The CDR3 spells CASSFAGLYGYTF. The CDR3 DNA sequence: TGTGCCAGCAGCTTTGCAGGGCTTTATGGCTACACCTTC.

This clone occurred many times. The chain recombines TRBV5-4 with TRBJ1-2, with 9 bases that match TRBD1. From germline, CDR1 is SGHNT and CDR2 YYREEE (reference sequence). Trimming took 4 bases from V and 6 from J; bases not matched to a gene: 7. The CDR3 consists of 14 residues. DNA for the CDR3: TGTGCCAGCAGCCCGCGGGGGACAGGGAATGGCTACACCTTC. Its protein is CASSPRGTGNGYTF.

CDR3 residues: CASSRIRGPAYEQYF. The CDR3 region has the DNA TGTGCCAGCAGCCGAATAAGGGGGCCAGCCTACGAGCAGTACTTC. The rearrangement links TRBV14 to TRBJ2-7, with 7 bases fitting TRBD1. The CDR3 runs 15 residues. V lost 4 bases, J lost 2 bases, and 8 bases stayed unmatched. Germline CDR1 and CDR2: SGHDN and FVKESK.

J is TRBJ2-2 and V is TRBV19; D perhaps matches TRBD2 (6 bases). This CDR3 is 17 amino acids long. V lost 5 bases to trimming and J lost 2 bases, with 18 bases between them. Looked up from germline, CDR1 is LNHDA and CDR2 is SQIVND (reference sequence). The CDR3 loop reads CASSSPGLRRNTGELFF. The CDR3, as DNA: TGTGCCAGTAGTTCCCCGGGACTGCGAAGAAACACCGGGGAGCTGTTTTTT.

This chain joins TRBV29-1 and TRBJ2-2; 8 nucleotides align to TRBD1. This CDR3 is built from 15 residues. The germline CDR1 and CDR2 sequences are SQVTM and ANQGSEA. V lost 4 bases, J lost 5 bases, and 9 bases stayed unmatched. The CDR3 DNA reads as TGCAGCGTTGTTTCAGGGGGCCTGGGGACCGGGGAGCTGTTTTTT. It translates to CSVVSGGLGTGELFF.

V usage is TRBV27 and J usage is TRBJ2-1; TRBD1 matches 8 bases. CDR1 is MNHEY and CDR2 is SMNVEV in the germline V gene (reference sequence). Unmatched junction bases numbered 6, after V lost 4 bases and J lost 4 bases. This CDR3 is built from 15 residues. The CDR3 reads CASSYGQGSYNEQFF. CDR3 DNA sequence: TGTGCCAGCAGTTACGGACAGGGCTCTTACAATGAGCAGTTCTTC.

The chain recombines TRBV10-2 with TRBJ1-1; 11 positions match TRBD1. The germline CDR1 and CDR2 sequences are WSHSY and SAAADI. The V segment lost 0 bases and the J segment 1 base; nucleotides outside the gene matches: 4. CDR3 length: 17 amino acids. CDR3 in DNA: TGCGCCAGCAGTGAGTCCCGGACAGGGGGCGAGAACACTGAAGCTTTCTTT. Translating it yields CASSESRTGGENTEAFF.

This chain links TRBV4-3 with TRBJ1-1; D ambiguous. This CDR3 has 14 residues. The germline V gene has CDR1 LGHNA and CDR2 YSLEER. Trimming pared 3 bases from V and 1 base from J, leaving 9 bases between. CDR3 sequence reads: CASSHTQTNTEAFF. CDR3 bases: TGCGCCAGCAGCCATACTCAAACGAACACTGAAGCTTTCTTT.

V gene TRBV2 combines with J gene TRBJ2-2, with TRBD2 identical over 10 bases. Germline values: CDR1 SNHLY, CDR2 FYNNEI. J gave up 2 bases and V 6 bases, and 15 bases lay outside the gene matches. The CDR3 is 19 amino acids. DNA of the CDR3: TGTGCCAGCAGCGAAAAACGGGTAGCGGGGGGCCACAACACCGGGGAGCTGTTTTTT. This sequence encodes CASSEKRVAGGHNTGELFF.

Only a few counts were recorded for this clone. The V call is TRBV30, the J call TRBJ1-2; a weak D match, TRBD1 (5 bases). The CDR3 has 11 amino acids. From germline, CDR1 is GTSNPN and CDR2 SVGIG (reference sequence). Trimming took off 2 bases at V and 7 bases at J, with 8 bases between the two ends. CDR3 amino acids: CAWSRGGGYTF. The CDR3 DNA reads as TGTGCCTGGAGTCGGGGGGGTGGCTACACCTTC.

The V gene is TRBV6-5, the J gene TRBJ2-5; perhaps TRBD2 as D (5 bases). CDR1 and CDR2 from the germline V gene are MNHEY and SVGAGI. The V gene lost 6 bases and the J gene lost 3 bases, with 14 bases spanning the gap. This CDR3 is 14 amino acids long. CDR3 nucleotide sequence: TGTGCCAGCAGGAATCGGGAACAGAAAGAGACCCAGTACTTC. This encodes CASRNREQKETQYF.

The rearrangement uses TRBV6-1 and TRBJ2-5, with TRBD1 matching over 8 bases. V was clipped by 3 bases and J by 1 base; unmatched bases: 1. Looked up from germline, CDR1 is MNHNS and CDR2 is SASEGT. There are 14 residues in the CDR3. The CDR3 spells CASSDTGGQETQYF. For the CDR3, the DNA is TGTGCCAGCAGTGATACAGGGGGCCAAGAGACCCAGTACTTC.

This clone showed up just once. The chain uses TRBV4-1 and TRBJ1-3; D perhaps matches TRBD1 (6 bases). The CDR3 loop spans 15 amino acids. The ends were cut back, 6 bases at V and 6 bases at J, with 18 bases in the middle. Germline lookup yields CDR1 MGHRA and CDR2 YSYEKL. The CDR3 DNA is TGCGCCAGCAGTCATACAGGGAACTCAGAAAACACCATATATTTT. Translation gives CASSHTGNSENTIYF.

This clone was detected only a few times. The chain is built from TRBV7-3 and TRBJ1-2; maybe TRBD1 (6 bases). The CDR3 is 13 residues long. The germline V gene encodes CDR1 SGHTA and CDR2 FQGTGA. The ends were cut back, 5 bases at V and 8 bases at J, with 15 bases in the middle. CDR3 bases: TGTGCCAGCAGCCCTCTCCGGGGGGGCGGCTACACCTTC. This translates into CASSPLRGGGYTF.

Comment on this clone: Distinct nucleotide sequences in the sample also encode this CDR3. The CDR3 bases are TGTGCCAGCAGCGTAGGCGCGGGGGGGCCGATCGGGGAGCTGTTTTTT. This codes for CASSVGAGGPIGELFF. The chain couples TRBV9 to TRBJ2-2; TRBD2 matches 9 bases. The trim removed 0 bases at V and 7 bases at J, leaving 7 bases unmatched. This CDR3 has 16 residues. The V gene's germline CDR1 is SGDLS and CDR2 YYNGEE.

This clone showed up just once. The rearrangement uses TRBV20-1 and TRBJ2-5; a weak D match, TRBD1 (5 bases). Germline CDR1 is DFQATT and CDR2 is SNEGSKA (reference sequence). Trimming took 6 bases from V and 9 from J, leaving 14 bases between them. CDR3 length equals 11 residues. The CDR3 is CSANNRGSQYF. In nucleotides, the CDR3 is TGCAGTGCAAATAATAGGGGATCCCAGTACTTC.

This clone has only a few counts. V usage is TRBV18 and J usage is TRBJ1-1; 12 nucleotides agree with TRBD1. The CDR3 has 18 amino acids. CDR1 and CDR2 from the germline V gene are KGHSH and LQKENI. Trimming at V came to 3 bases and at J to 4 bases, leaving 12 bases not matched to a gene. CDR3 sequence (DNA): TGTGCCAGCTCACCGACGACCGGCCGGGGACAGGGGGCCACTGAAGCTTTCTTT. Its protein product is CASSPTTGRGQGATEAFF.

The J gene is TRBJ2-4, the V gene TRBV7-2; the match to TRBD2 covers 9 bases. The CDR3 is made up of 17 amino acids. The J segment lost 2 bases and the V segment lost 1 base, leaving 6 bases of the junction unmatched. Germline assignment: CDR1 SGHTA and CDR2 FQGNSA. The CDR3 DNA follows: TGTGCCAGCAGCTTAGGTCAAGCGGGGGGAACCAAAAACATTCAGTACTTC. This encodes CASSLGQAGGTKNIQYF.

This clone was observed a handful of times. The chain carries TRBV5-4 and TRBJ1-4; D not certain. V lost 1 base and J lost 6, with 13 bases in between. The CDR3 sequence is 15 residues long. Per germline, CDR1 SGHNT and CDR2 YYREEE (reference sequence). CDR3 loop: CASSLRMGEDEKLFF. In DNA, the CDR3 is TGTGCCAGCAGCTTGCGCATGGGTGAGGATGAAAAACTGTTTTTT.